The next 21 T cell receptor beta chains were all read from a single sample in a study of T cell responses to AZD1222 COVID-19 vaccine. Profiled with immunoSEQ multiplex PCR; TCRdb holds only in-frame clones, not every one. The sample shows 95,000 to 100,000 clones, 87% of them seen only once. This specimen consisted of peripheral blood, obtained on day 0 of AZD1222 vaccination. The receptor set was obtained from an adult in good health.

V is TRBV2 and J is TRBJ2-3; D not certain. From germline, CDR1 is SNHLY and CDR2 FYNNEI. There are 14 residues in the CDR3. The V gene lost 0 bases and the J gene lost 4 bases, with 8 bases spanning the gap. CDR3 nucleotide sequence: TGTGCCAGCAGTGAAGCCTTCGCGGCAGATACGCAGTATTTT. Translating gives CASSEAFAADTQYF.

This chain connects TRBV5-1 to TRBJ2-7; TRBD2 aligns across 11 bases. The CDR3 spans 16 residues. V shed 0 bases and J 1 base; nucleotides not matched to a gene: 3. Germline V CDR1 and CDR2: SGHRS, YFSETQ. The CDR3, as DNA: TGCGCCAGCAGCTTGGAAGGGACTAGCGGTTCCTACGAGCAGTACTTC. This translates into CASSLEGTSGSYEQYF.

The rearrangement uses TRBV4-1 and TRBJ1-3, with D unresolved. Germline CDR1 reads MGHRA; CDR2 reads YSYEKL. V lost 0 bases and J 2 bases, leaving 11 bases between the germline ends. There are 16 residues in the CDR3. In DNA, the CDR3 is TGCGCCAGCAGCCAAGAAGGGCACCGGGCTGGAAACACCATATATTTT. It translates to CASSQEGHRAGNTIYF.

The CDR3 sequence is CASIASRYEQYF. The CDR3 nucleotides are TGTGCCAGCATCGCTAGTCGCTACGAGCAGTACTTC. The J gene is TRBJ2-7, the V gene TRBV7-2; no definite D call. CDR1 and CDR2 (germline): SGHTA, FQGNSA. The V end was cut by 7 bases, the J end by 3 bases, with 10 bases between. CDR3 length equals 12 residues.

This clone has a handful of counts. The chain joins TRBV27 to TRBJ2-7; the D gene is possibly TRBD2 (5 bases). Trimming took off 0 bases at V and 9 bases at J, with 18 bases between the two ends. There are 15 residues in the CDR3. CDR1 MNHEY and CDR2 SMNVEV come from the germline V gene (reference sequence). CDR3 sequence: CASSLSTHLGVGQYF. The DNA for the CDR3 is TGTGCCAGCAGTTTATCGACCCATCTCGGGGTTGGGCAGTACTTC.

The chain is built from TRBV7-9 and TRBJ2-2; 13 positions agree with TRBD2. The CDR3 has 16 amino acids. Germline trimming cut 1 base from V and 8 bases from J; bases unmatched to any gene: 4. The germline gives CDR1 SEHNR, CDR2 FQNEAQ (reference sequence). The CDR3 DNA reads TGTGCCAGCAGCTTAGAAGGACTAGCGGGAGCGGGGGAGCTGTTTTTT. Protein product: CASSLEGLAGAGELFF.

The chain is built from TRBV6-5 and TRBJ2-5; D remains unclear. CDR3 length: 14 residues. CDR1 MNHEY and CDR2 SVGAGI come from the germline V gene. The V gene lost 0 bases and the J gene lost 5 bases, with 10 bases spanning the gap. The CDR3, as DNA: TGTGCCAGCAGTTACTCATCTCCTTATGAGACCCAGTACTTC. It encodes CASSYSSPYETQYF.

The rearrangement joins TRBV10-3 to TRBJ2-1; D is uncertain. In germline, CDR1 is ENHRY, CDR2 SYGVKD. V was pared by 3 bases and J by 7 bases, with 7 bases between. This CDR3 has 12 residues. The DNA of the CDR3 is TGTGCCATCAGTGAAGGAGAAAATGAGCAGTTCTTC. Translating it yields CAISEGENEQFF.

This clone was seen a single time. The V gene is TRBV11-2, the J gene TRBJ1-1; D is unresolved. This CDR3 comprises 13 residues. Trimming left V 0 bases short and J 1 base short, with 3 bases between. Per germline, CDR1 SGHAT and CDR2 FQNNGV. The CDR3 nucleotides are TGTGCCAGCAGCTTAGAAGCGAACACTGAAGCTTTCTTT. Translated, it gives CASSLEANTEAFF. Filled out from reference TRBV11-2 and TRBJ1-1, the complete variable domain reads EAGVAQSPRYKIIEKRQSVAFWCNPISGHATLYWYQQILGQGPKLLIQFQNNGVVDDSQLPKDRFSAERLKGVDSTLKIQPAKLEDSAVYLCASSLEANTEAFFGQGTRLTVV.

The V and J genes are TRBV5-1 and TRBJ2-2; a possible D gene is TRBD1 (5 bases). The CDR3 is 14 amino acids. CDR1 and CDR2 from the germline V gene are SGHRS and YFSETQ. Trimming shortened V by 2 bases and J by 7 bases, and 12 bases separated the two germline ends. CDR3 sequence (DNA): TGCGCCAGCAGCTTACGGCTGACAGACGGGGAGCTGTTTTTT. Amino acids: CASSLRLTDGELFF.

V usage is TRBV11-3 and J usage is TRBJ1-3; D gene unclear. The length of the CDR3 is 15 residues. V shed 2 bases and J shed 4 bases, with 12 bases lying between them. Germline assignment: CDR1 SGHNT and CDR2 YENEEA. CDR3 protein: CASSLTPQPGNTIYF. The CDR3, as DNA: TGTGCCAGCAGCTTAACCCCACAGCCAGGAAACACCATATATTTT.

The chain joins TRBV7-9 to TRBJ2-6; D gene ambiguous. CDR3 length: 17 amino acids. The V gene lost 1 base and the J gene lost 1 base, with 11 bases spanning the gap. Germline lookup yields CDR1 SEHNR and CDR2 FQNEAQ (reference sequence). Written as DNA, the CDR3 is TGTGCCAGCAGCTTAGGTCTCGCGGTATCTGGGGCCAACGTCCTGACTTTC. This translates into CASSLGLAVSGANVLTF.

This clone showed up just once. J is TRBJ1-6 and V is TRBV5-1, with a possible D match to TRBD1 (6 bases). This CDR3 spans 13 amino acids. V gave up 4 bases and J gave up 8 bases, with 10 bases separating them. Germline V gene sequence: CDR1 SGHRS, CDR2 YFSETQ. Here the CDR3 DNA reads TGCGCCAGCAGCGCGTCAGGGGATTCACCCCTCCACTTT. Amino acids: CASSASGDSPLHF.

J is TRBJ2-2 and V is TRBV3-1 (or the pseudogene TRBV3-2); D may be TRBD2 (5 bases). V was shortened by 9 bases and J by 4 bases, with 6 bases between the two germline ends. CDR1 and CDR2 from the germline V gene are LGHDT and YNNKEL (reference sequence). This CDR3 has 11 residues. CDR3 loop: CASGLTGELFF. CDR3 bases: TGTGCCAGTGGACTCACCGGGGAGCTGTTTTTT.

The chain joins TRBV29-1 to TRBJ2-5, with 8 bases aligning to TRBD2. The CDR3 contains 13 residues. Germline V gene lookup returns CDR1 SQVTM and CDR2 ANQGSEA. V was clipped by 6 bases and J by 4 bases; unmatched bases: 7. The CDR3 sequence: CSVVAGLGETQYF. In nucleotides, the CDR3 is TGCAGCGTAGTAGCGGGACTCGGAGAGACCCAGTACTTC.

The genes are TRBV7-9 and TRBJ1-2; D might be TRBD1 (5 bases). V was pared by 7 bases and J by 5 bases, with 14 bases between. The CDR3 has 13 residues. CDR1 and CDR2 (germline): SEHNR, FQNEAQ (reference sequence). The CDR3 bases are TGTGCCAGCAACCCAGGGTTCGGGTATGGCTACACCTTC. Translating it yields CASNPGFGYGYTF.

The rearrangement joins TRBV20-1 to TRBJ2-1, with 8 bases fitting TRBD2. This CDR3 spans 16 amino acids. Per the germline V gene, CDR1 is DFQATT and CDR2 is SNEGSKA (reference sequence). V lost 3 bases to trimming and J lost 0 bases; unmatched junction nucleotides: 7. In DNA form, the CDR3 reads TGCAGTGCTAGTACCCTAGCGGGCAACTCCTACAATGAGCAGTTCTTC. This sequence encodes CSASTLAGNSYNEQFF.

The rearrangement joins TRBV12-3 or TRBV12-4 to TRBJ2-5; D not resolved. Trimming took 6 bases from V and 3 from J, leaving 11 bases between them. The CDR3 extends over 13 amino acids. The CDR3 DNA is TGTGCCAGCAGCCCCTCGCAGAAAGAGACCCAGTACTTC. Its translation is CASSPSQKETQYF.

This chain connects TRBV24-1 to TRBJ1-3; D not certain. CDR1 is KGHDR, CDR2 SFDVKD, per germline. V was trimmed by 4 bases and J by 3 bases, leaving 12 bases between them. The CDR3 sequence is 15 residues long. CDR3 protein: CATSDRREIGNTIYF. The CDR3 DNA reads as TGTGCCACCAGTGACCGACGGGAGATTGGAAACACCATATATTTT.

This clone showed up just once. This specimen includes other DNA sequences encoding the same CDR3. V usage is TRBV18 and J usage is TRBJ1-1; weak D call: TRBD1 (6 bases). The CDR3 runs to 13 residues. V was pared by 3 bases and J by 1 base, with 6 bases between. Germline V CDR1 and CDR2: KGHSH, LQKENI. The CDR3 spells CASSPGQNTEAFF. The CDR3 region has the DNA TGTGCCAGCTCACCGGGACAGAACACTGAAGCTTTCTTT.

A single count supports this clone. The CDR3 protein is CASSQGQGVVEAFF. The DNA for the CDR3 is TGTGCCAGCAGCCAGGGACAGGGGGTAGTCGAAGCTTTCTTT. The J gene is TRBJ1-1, the V gene TRBV11-2, with TRBD1 matching 11 bases. The CDR3 runs 14 residues. Per germline, CDR1 SGHAT and CDR2 FQNNGV. With 5 bases clipped from V and 8 bases from J, the junction kept 7 bases outside the gene matches.